Detailed here is one TCR beta chain. Its antigen target is currently unknown. One base away there is no much larger clone; base qualities are not given. The instrument given in TCRdb is Illumina HiSeq 1500. The public sequencing data were trimmed at Q25 with fastp and processed into clonotypes with MiXCR by TCRdb, which kept only in-frame beta chains. Under each unique CDR3 protein, matching rows form one entry showing the most common genes and DNA. This sample is represented by roughly 230,000 distinct CDR3 sequences; about 15% of them were singletons. The ten largest make up approximately 44% of the sample. The sample originates from a study of T cell repertoires in cytomegalovirus infection (dated by TCRdb to between 2017 and 2020). As for the study more broadly: Because public TCR beta signatures pointed to carriage of CMV infection together with the matching HLA type, the HLA type of each donor mattered for the analysis.

The investigation overall reported the following: The ex vivo response was dominated by HLA-C-restricted CMV-specific TCR beta clonotypes, which also provided the single most frequent clonotype in two of eight donors. Cumulative frequency of public TCR beta family members discriminated carriers of CMV infection plus the relevant HLA type in this cohort and an independent roughly 320-donor cohort.

The TCR comes from a human donor in good health (CMV status not recorded). Some clones in this sample may be carry-over from other donors' samples. Sequenced material: CD8+ T cells from PBMCs.

The bases read TGTGCCAGCAGCTTGGGAGCCGGGACAGGGGAACGGTATGAATACGAGCAGTACTTC. Translated, it gives CASSLGAGTGERYEYEQYF. The chain is made from TRBV7-9 and TRBJ2-7; 10 of the junction bases match TRBD1. Its CDR3 holds 19 amino acids, cysteine through phenylalanine. The only DNA kept is the CDR3, 57 bases in frame from the first base. According to the germline V gene (reference sequence), CDR1 reads SEHNR and CDR2 reads FQNEAQ. V has 3 bases trimmed and J has 4 bases trimmed; junction bases matching no gene number 18. The variable domain in full, with residues beyond the CDR3 obtained from the reference TRBV7-9 and TRBJ2-7 genes, is DTGVSQNPRHKITKRGQNVTFRCDPISEHNRLYWYRQTLGQGPEFLTYFQNEAQLEKSRLLSDRFSAERPKGSFSTLEIQRTEQGDSAMYLCASSLGAGTGERYEYEQYFGPGTRLTVT.